The 26 T cell receptor beta chains below come from one sample, sequenced in a study of T cells in Graves' hyperthyroidism and ophthalmopathy. Authors of the study amplified TCR beta CDR3 regions from RNA transcripts. A set of HTBI primers served as the primers for a first-round RT-PCR of the TCR CDR3. One entry per CDR3 protein, called by TCRdb with MiXCR from the multiplex PCR reads. Of 750,000 to 950,000 distinct CDR3 sequences detected, over 35% appear once; the ten largest clones hold around 10%. The sequenced sample consisted of blood. These receptors originate from a man between 18 and 29 years old with Graves' hyperthyroidism.

The chain couples TRBV5-1 to TRBJ2-7, with D perhaps given as TRBD1 or TRBD2 (5 bases each). CDR1 is SGHRS, CDR2 YFSETQ, per germline. The CDR3 has 15 amino acids. The V end lost 4 bases, the J end lost 2 bases, and 16 bases lay between the germline ends. Here the CDR3 DNA reads TGCGCCAGCAGCCCCTTAGGGGAGAACACCTACGAGCAGTACTTC. The encoded protein is CASSPLGENTYEQYF.

The rearrangement joins TRBV4-3 to TRBJ1-4; D gene ambiguous. Germline CDR1 and CDR2: LGHNA and YSLEER. This CDR3 contains 14 residues. The V end was cut by 1 base, the J end by 8 bases, with 11 bases between. The CDR3 protein is CASSQGVLGEKLFF. In DNA, the CDR3 is TGCGCCAGCAGCCAAGGGGTGTTGGGGGAAAAACTGTTTTTT.

This clonotype was recorded many times. The V gene is TRBV20-1, the J gene TRBJ1-2; unclear D gene. There are 13 residues in the CDR3. V was trimmed by 7 bases and J by 8 bases, leaving 20 bases between them. The V gene's germline CDR1 is DFQATT and CDR2 SNEGSKA (reference sequence). The CDR3 DNA reads TGCAGTGGTCTAGCTGGCAACCATATAGGCTACACCTTC. It translates to CSGLAGNHIGYTF.

This chain connects TRBV12-3 or TRBV12-4 to TRBJ1-1; TRBD1 might be the D (5 bases). The CDR3 consists of 11 residues. Trimming stripped 3 bases from V and 10 bases from J, with 9 bases between. The CDR3 here is CASSLGDRAFF. Here the CDR3 DNA reads TGTGCCAGCAGTTTGGGGGACCGAGCTTTCTTT.

The V gene is TRBV2, the J gene TRBJ2-7; weak D call: TRBD1 (6 bases). The V gene lost 6 bases and the J gene lost 3 bases, with 18 bases spanning the gap. The CDR3 consists of 15 residues. Germline values: CDR1 SNHLY, CDR2 FYNNEI. CDR3: CASSQQGSLRYEQYF. The CDR3 DNA follows: TGTGCCAGCAGCCAACAGGGTAGCCTTCGCTACGAGCAGTACTTC.

The chain carries TRBV29-1 and TRBJ2-7; TRBD2 might be the D (8 bases). The CDR3 has 15 amino acids. Germline lookup yields CDR1 SQVTM and CDR2 ANQGSEA. The ends were cut back, 1 base at V and 3 bases at J, with 16 bases in the middle. The CDR3 nucleotides read TGCAGCGTTGAAGTAGAAGCGGGGGACAGCTACGAGCAGTACTTC. Translation: CSVEVEAGDSYEQYF.

This clonotype was found many times. J is TRBJ2-5 and V is TRBV29-1; 8 bases are shared with TRBD1. The germline V gene encodes CDR1 SQVTM and CDR2 ANQGSEA. CDR3 length equals 13 residues. The ends lost 2 bases at V and 4 bases at J; junction bases unmatched: 3. The CDR3 coding sequence is TGCAGCGTTGAACGCACAGGGGGAGAGACCCAGTACTTC. As protein: CSVERTGGETQYF.

The chain employs TRBV20-1 and TRBJ2-7, with TRBD2 matching over 9 bases. V lost 0 bases to trimming and J lost 2 bases; unmatched junction nucleotides: 8. Per the germline V gene, CDR1 is DFQATT and CDR2 is SNEGSKA (reference sequence). The CDR3 extends over 16 amino acids. CDR3 residues: CSARDSRTSATYEQYF. The CDR3 DNA sequence: TGCAGTGCTAGAGATTCCCGGACTAGCGCGACCTACGAGCAGTACTTC.

The count of this clonotype is one. The V and J genes are TRBV2 and TRBJ2-7; tentative D call: TRBD1 (5 bases). The ends were cut back, 0 bases at V and 1 base at J, with 16 bases in the middle. Germline loops: CDR1 SNHLY, CDR2 FYNNEI. The CDR3 runs 17 residues. In nucleotides, the CDR3 is TGTGCCAGCAGTGAAGCGCTTCCGGACACCATATCCTACGAGCAGTACTTC. Its protein product is CASSEALPDTISYEQYF.

In this sample, this clonotype turned up many times. The genes are TRBV7-4 and TRBJ1-5; the match to TRBD1 covers 8 bases. This CDR3 contains 16 residues. Germline V gives CDR1 SGHVT, CDR2 SQSDAQ. V lost 5 bases and J lost 5; bases outside the gene matches: 11. CDR3 nucleotide sequence: TGTGCCAGCAGCCGAGAGGACAGGGACCTTTATCAGCCCCAGCATTTT. Encoded protein: CASSREDRDLYQPQHF. The whole variable domain, filled in from reference TRBV7-4 and TRBJ1-5, reads GAGVSQSPRYKVAKRGRDVALRCDSISGHVTLYWYRQTLGQGSEVLTYSQSDAQRDKSGRPSGRFSAERPERSVSTLKIQRTEQGDSAVYLCASSREDRDLYQPQHFGDGTRLSIL.

A few counts support this clonotype. The chain links TRBV27 to TRBJ1-1; D perhaps matches TRBD1 (5 bases). CDR1 and CDR2 from the germline V gene are MNHEY and SMNVEV (reference sequence). The CDR3 has 15 amino acids. V lost 4 bases and J lost 5, with 17 bases in between. CDR3 region: CASSSTRGAGTEAFF. CDR3 bases: TGTGCCAGCAGTTCAACAAGGGGTGCAGGTACTGAAGCTTTCTTT.

J is TRBJ2-5 and V is TRBV5-1, with D perhaps matching TRBD1 or TRBD2 (5 bases each). In germline, CDR1 is SGHRS, CDR2 YFSETQ. Between the trimmed V and J ends, which lost 1 base and 0 bases, there was a span of 10 bases. This CDR3 spans 15 amino acids. CDR3 in amino acids: CASSLYEGHQETQYF. Written as DNA, the CDR3 is TGCGCCAGCAGCTTGTATGAGGGGCACCAAGAGACCCAGTACTTC.

V is TRBV7-2 and J is TRBJ2-2; no firm D call. Germline assignment: CDR1 SGHTA and CDR2 FQGNSA. The CDR3 has 14 residues. V shed 5 bases and J shed 7 bases, with 14 bases lying between them. CDR3 residues: CASSIPFGSGELFF. Here the CDR3 DNA reads TGTGCCAGCAGCATACCTTTTGGCAGCGGGGAGCTGTTTTTT.

There are many counts of this clonotype. The V and J genes are TRBV10-2 and TRBJ1-2; D uncertain. V was shortened by 3 bases and J by 8 bases, with 10 bases between the two germline ends. CDR3 size: 12 residues. Per the germline V gene, CDR1 is WSHSY and CDR2 is SAAADI. The CDR3 nucleotides read TGCGCCAGCAGTGAAGGTGCCACCGGCTACACCTTC. Amino acid sequence: CASSEGATGYTF.

Only a few counts were recorded for this clonotype. The chain uses TRBV7-2 and TRBJ1-6; weak D call: TRBD1 (5 bases). The CDR3 runs 15 residues. Germline values: CDR1 SGHTA, CDR2 FQGNSA. V was shortened by 3 bases and J by 6 bases, with 12 bases between the two germline ends. The CDR3 bases are TGTGCCAGCAGCTTCGTAGGGGCTTCTAATTCACCCCTCCACTTT. This codes for CASSFVGASNSPLHF.

This chain connects TRBV12-3 or TRBV12-4 to TRBJ1-1; D might be TRBD1 (6 bases). Trimming took off 7 bases at V and 1 base at J, with 13 bases between the two ends. This CDR3 contains 14 residues. DNA of the CDR3: TGTGCCAGCACCCTCTGGACAGCGAACACTGAAGCTTTCTTT. Its protein product is CASTLWTANTEAFF.

This clonotype showed up just a few times. This chain uses TRBV9 with TRBJ2-7; 9 nucleotides line up with TRBD2. V shed 3 bases and J 3 bases; nucleotides not matched to a gene: 7. CDR3 length: 15 amino acids. Germline V lookup: CDR1 SGDLS, CDR2 YYNGEE. This CDR3 reads CASSDPTSGVYEQYF. The CDR3 DNA reads as TGTGCCAGCAGCGATCCGACTAGCGGTGTCTACGAGCAGTACTTC.

In this sample, this clonotype turned up a few times. The J gene is TRBJ1-1, the V gene TRBV11-3; 9 bases align to TRBD1. Trimming at V came to 0 bases and at J to 5 bases, leaving 7 bases not matched to a gene. There are 16 residues in the CDR3. The germline gives CDR1 SGHNT, CDR2 YENEEA. CDR3 nucleotide sequence: TGTGCCAGCAGCTTAGATCTGTACAGGGGGCTTACTGAAGCTTTCTTT. Translation gives CASSLDLYRGLTEAFF. Filled out from reference TRBV11-3 and TRBJ1-1, the complete variable domain reads EAGVVQSPRYKIIEKKQPVAFWCNPISGHNTLYWYLQNLGQGPELLIRYENEEAVDDSQLPKDRFSAERLKGVDSTLKIQPAELGDSAVYLCASSLDLYRGLTEAFFGQGTRLTVV.

This clonotype was counted at least ten times. The chain is built from TRBV10-3 and TRBJ2-7; TRBD1 matches at 9 bases. This CDR3 contains 12 residues. Germline V gene data show CDR1 as ENHRY and CDR2 as SYGVKD. V gave up 11 bases and J gave up 6 bases; unmatched junction bases: 8. The DNA for the CDR3 is TGTGCCGCCCGGGACAGGGTCGCCGAGCAGTACTTC. Protein sequence: CAARDRVAEQYF.

The chain links TRBV6-5 to TRBJ2-7, with 10 bases that match TRBD1. The CDR3 runs to 15 residues. V gave up 6 bases and J gave up 5 bases; unmatched junction bases: 10. The germline V gene encodes CDR1 MNHEY and CDR2 SVGAGI. In nucleotides, the CDR3 is TGTGCCAGCAGACCCTCCGGGACAGGGGACCACGAGCAGTACTTC. Its protein is CASRPSGTGDHEQYF.

The sample holds a few counts of this clonotype. The chain combines TRBV20-1 with TRBJ1-5; possibly TRBD1 for D (6 bases). Per the germline V gene, CDR1 is DFQATT and CDR2 is SNEGSKA (reference sequence). V was clipped by 5 bases and J by 6 bases, with 14 bases between them. This CDR3 has 13 residues. CDR3 sequence reads: CSAWRQGSQPQHF. In DNA, the CDR3 is TGCAGTGCTTGGCGCCAGGGGAGTCAGCCCCAGCATTTT.

Comment on this clonotype: A read error is possible here, since a much larger clone lies one base away. This CDR3 reads CSARDPVSAEAFF. The CDR3 DNA reads as TGCAGTGCTAGAGATCCCGTCAGCGCTGAAGCTTTCTTT. This chain joins TRBV20-1 and TRBJ1-1; D gene ambiguous. The germline V gene has CDR1 DFQATT and CDR2 SNEGSKA (reference sequence). CDR3 length: 13 residues. V was shortened by 0 bases and J by 6 bases, with 11 bases between the two germline ends.

The CDR3 protein is CASSRRDPSYEQYF. For the CDR3, the DNA is TGTGCCAGTAGTCGGCGGGACCCTTCCTACGAGCAGTACTTC. The rearrangement joins TRBV19 to TRBJ2-7, with a weak D call TRBD2 (6 bases). There are 14 residues in the CDR3. V was pared by 5 bases and J by 1 base, with 12 bases between. The germline gives CDR1 LNHDA, CDR2 SQIVND (reference sequence).

The chain recombines TRBV4-1 with TRBJ2-5, with D perhaps TRBD1 or TRBD2 (6 bases each). The ends were cut back, 5 bases at V and 0 bases at J, with 19 bases in the middle. The germline V gene has CDR1 MGHRA and CDR2 YSYEKL. There are 17 residues in the CDR3. The CDR3 coding sequence is TGCGCCAGCAGCGACGGGGGCGCTGGACACGACCAAGAGACCCAGTACTTC. Encoded protein: CASSDGGAGHDQETQYF.

This clonotype was recorded many times. V usage is TRBV29-1 and J usage is TRBJ2-7, with D possibly TRBD1 on 5 matching bases. The germline V gene has CDR1 SQVTM and CDR2 ANQGSEA. The CDR3 is 12 amino acids. Trimming stripped 6 bases from V and 4 bases from J, with 13 bases between. The CDR3 DNA is TGCAGCGTAGCATCAGGGTATTACGAGCAGTACTTC. This sequence encodes CSVASGYYEQYF.

This clonotype was found a few times. The rearrangement uses TRBV20-1 and TRBJ2-7; D perhaps matches TRBD1 (6 bases). Per germline, CDR1 DFQATT and CDR2 SNEGSKA (reference sequence). The CDR3 is made up of 15 amino acids. V lost 6 bases to trimming and J lost 0 bases, with 18 bases between them. Here the CDR3 reads CSALSQGRSSYEQYF. The CDR3 DNA is TGCAGTGCCCTCTCCCAGGGGAGAAGCTCCTACGAGCAGTACTTC.